Listed here is a single T cell receptor beta chain. Antigen specificity is unknown. This sample is part of a study of shared clonotypes between healthy human individuals. Whole-study context: Participating donors consisted of a couple of women and a few men aged 18 to 49. Whole-study results and caveats: The represented genetic and exposure-history diversity was limited by the small number of donors.

Sequencing was performed with immunoSEQ multiplex PCR; in TCRdb, only in-frame clones are kept and a portion is missing. The table shows about half a million clones, with approximately 80% occurring only once. V gave up 7 bases and J gave up 6 bases, with 16 bases separating them. Germline V gene data show CDR1 as MNHNS and CDR2 as SASEGT. The CDR3 consists of 14 residues. With unsorted samples, genomic DNA was obtained from about 90 million PBMCs. This chain connects TRBV6-1 to TRBJ1-5; D is undetermined. The receptor was isolated from a woman between 40 and 50 years old in good health. Some clones in this sample may be carry-over from other donors' samples. Sequencing input: PBMCs. This CDR3 reads CASTSRQVLQPQHF. CDR3 DNA: TGTGCCAGCACCTCCAGGCAGGTCCTTCAGCCCCAGCATTTT.